The 25 T cell receptor beta chains below all came from one sample that was sequenced in a study of patients and donors after allogeneic stem cell transplantation. TCRdb used MiXCR to reprocess the RT-PCR reads, holding one entry per CDR3 protein. The sample has fewer than 75,000 distinct CDR3 sequences; more than 20% are singletons. The specimen sequenced was blood, either unsorted or a sorted T cell fraction (not recorded which). These receptor sequences come from a human donor who was either an allogeneic HSCT recipient or a stem cell or donor lymphocyte infusion donor (not recorded which). It is not recorded whose cells these are; they may come from a transplant donor.

This sequence joins TRBV18 and TRBJ1-2; TRBD1 matches 9 bases. J gave up 6 bases and V 3 bases, and 8 bases lay outside the gene matches. Germline loops: CDR1 KGHSH, CDR2 LQKENI. The CDR3 runs 15 residues. CDR3 sequence reads: CASSPRRQGGNGYTF. DNA for the CDR3: TGTGCCAGCTCACCTCGGCGACAGGGGGGAAATGGCTACACCTTC.

V and J are TRBV7-3 and TRBJ1-2; D is possibly TRBD1 (6 bases). The CDR3 consists of 15 residues. Germline assignment: CDR1 SGHTA and CDR2 FQGTGA. Trimming left V 1 base short and J 5 bases short, with 14 bases between. CDR3 sequence: CASSLSEGDLYGYTF. The CDR3 nucleotides read TGTGCCAGCAGCTTAAGCGAGGGGGACTTGTATGGCTACACCTTC.

This chain links TRBV5-6 with TRBJ2-5, with a weak D call TRBD1 (6 bases). The ends were cut back, 1 base at V and 3 bases at J, with 10 bases in the middle. CDR3 length: 14 amino acids. The V gene's germline CDR1 is SGHDT and CDR2 YYEEEE. The CDR3 loop reads CASSLRRTEETQYF. CDR3 sequence (DNA): TGTGCCAGCAGCTTGCGTCGGACAGAAGAGACCCAGTACTTC.

In its sample, this clonotype was seen many times. The chain uses TRBV5-1 and TRBJ1-1; no firm D call. The V and J ends lost 3 bases and 1 base respectively, with 10 bases between them. The germline CDR1 and CDR2 sequences are SGHRS and YFSETQ. The CDR3 runs to 14 residues. CDR3 nucleotides: TGCGCCAGCAGCTCCCAACAGCAGAACACTGAAGCTTTCTTT. Protein: CASSSQQQNTEAFF.

The genes are TRBV27 and TRBJ1-2; D is ambiguous. Germline values: CDR1 MNHEY, CDR2 SMNVEV (reference sequence). This CDR3 spans 13 amino acids. Trimming left V 2 bases short and J 4 bases short, with 8 bases between. In DNA form, the CDR3 reads TGTGCCAGCAGTTTAGCAGGCTTCTATGGCTACACCTTC. Translation gives CASSLAGFYGYTF.

The chain is built from TRBV29-1 and TRBJ2-3; D might be TRBD1 or TRBD2, each matching 6 bases. Per the germline V gene, CDR1 is SQVTM and CDR2 is ANQGSEA. Trimming removed 4 bases at V and 2 bases at J, with 16 bases between. The length of the CDR3 is 15 residues. CDR3 coding DNA: TGCAGCGTTGGGGGGGCCAGCCATTTCACAGATACGCAGTATTTT. Residues: CSVGGASHFTDTQYF.

V is TRBV3-1 and J is TRBJ2-1, with a tentative D call TRBD2 (7 bases). V lost 1 base, J lost 10 bases, and 20 bases lay in between. CDR1 is LGHDT, CDR2 YNNKEL, per germline (reference sequence). This CDR3 has 16 residues. This CDR3 is CASSQVPQQGRDEQFF. The CDR3 DNA sequence: TGTGCCAGCAGCCAAGTCCCCCAGCAGGGGAGGGACGAGCAGTTCTTC.

The sample holds a few counts of this clonotype. The V and J genes are TRBV11-3 and TRBJ2-2; D may be TRBD1 (5 bases). CDR1 is SGHNT, CDR2 YENEEA, per germline. Between the trimmed V and J ends, which lost 1 base and 4 bases, there was a span of 7 bases. This CDR3 comprises 14 residues. CDR3 sequence: CASSLGGATGELFF. DNA for the CDR3: TGTGCCAGCAGCTTAGGTGGGGCCACCGGGGAGCTGTTTTTT.

Only a few counts were recorded for this clonotype. The rearrangement joins TRBV20-1 to TRBJ1-5; the D gene is possibly TRBD1 (6 bases). The CDR3 has 18 residues. V lost 6 bases and J 0 bases, leaving 24 bases between the germline ends. The germline CDR1 and CDR2 sequences are DFQATT and SNEGSKA (reference sequence). CDR3 sequence: CSAESNRDKRPSNQPQHF. CDR3 coding DNA: TGCAGTGCGGAGTCCAATCGGGACAAACGGCCTAGCAATCAGCCCCAGCATTTT.

This clonotype was found a few times. The V and J genes are TRBV25-1 and TRBJ2-1; possibly TRBD2 for D (5 bases). Germline V gene data show CDR1 as MGHDK and CDR2 as SYGVNS. The CDR3 extends over 15 amino acids. V lost 2 bases to trimming and J lost 7 bases, with 15 bases between them. The CDR3 sequence: CASSEGARRKNEQFF. For the CDR3, the DNA is TGTGCCAGCAGTGAAGGAGCCAGGAGGAAAAATGAGCAGTTCTTC.

The J gene is TRBJ1-2, the V gene TRBV20-1; unclear D gene. The germline CDR1 and CDR2 sequences are DFQATT and SNEGSKA (reference sequence). The CDR3 length is 14 residues. The V end lost 1 base, the J end lost 3 bases, and 12 bases lay between the germline ends. The CDR3 is CSARGLPKDYGYTF. In DNA form, the CDR3 reads TGCAGTGCTAGAGGCCTCCCCAAGGACTATGGCTACACCTTC.

This chain joins TRBV12-3 or TRBV12-4 and TRBJ2-5; D uncertain. Trimming removed 5 bases at V and 2 bases at J, with 15 bases between. The CDR3 has 15 residues. CDR3 sequence (DNA): TGTGCCAGCAGTCCGGGCCCATACCAGCAAGAGACCCAGTACTTC. This encodes CASSPGPYQQETQYF.

This clonotype has only a few counts. The rearrangement uses TRBV20-1 and TRBJ2-2; unclear D gene. Germline CDR1 is DFQATT and CDR2 is SNEGSKA (reference sequence). V was pared by 3 bases and J by 1 base, with 6 bases between. This CDR3 has 13 residues. CDR3 region: CSASGGNTGELFF. The CDR3 coding sequence is TGCAGTGCTAGTGGCGGGAACACCGGGGAGCTGTTTTTT.

The CDR3 nucleotides are TGCAGTGCGCGGGGACAGTGGAGGGGGAACACTGAAGCTTTCTTT. This translates into CSARGQWRGNTEAFF. This chain joins TRBV20-1 and TRBJ1-1; TRBD1 matches at 7 bases. Per the germline V gene, CDR1 is DFQATT and CDR2 is SNEGSKA (reference sequence). V lost 6 bases and J lost 1; bases outside the gene matches: 11. This CDR3 contains 15 residues.

This clonotype showed up just a few times. The chain employs TRBV2 and TRBJ2-1, with 12 bases fitting TRBD1. The CDR3 has 16 residues. Per the germline V gene, CDR1 is SNHLY and CDR2 is FYNNEI. The V segment lost 6 bases and the J segment 0 bases; nucleotides outside the gene matches: 3. CDR3 sequence reads: CASRGTGGLSYNEQFF. The DNA of the CDR3 is TGTGCCAGCAGAGGGACAGGGGGCCTCTCCTACAATGAGCAGTTCTTC.

This clonotype was detected many times. This rearrangement joins TRBV27 to TRBJ1-5; D may be TRBD1 (6 bases). Germline assignment: CDR1 MNHEY and CDR2 SMNVEV (reference sequence). Trimming left V 5 bases short and J 6 bases short, with 14 bases between. The CDR3 has 14 amino acids. CDR3 residues: CASSPRTVFQPQHF. As DNA, the CDR3 is TGTGCCAGCAGTCCAAGGACAGTTTTTCAGCCCCAGCATTTT.

The table lists this clonotype with a few counts. The rearrangement joins TRBV6-5 to TRBJ1-3; D is unclear. With 6 bases removed from V and 0 bases from J, the gap between germline ends came to 12 bases. Germline values: CDR1 MNHEY, CDR2 SVGAGI. This CDR3 spans 15 amino acids. CDR3 protein: CASSPRLSSGNTIYF. CDR3 in DNA: TGTGCCAGCAGCCCCCGACTCTCCTCTGGAAACACCATATATTTT.

The J gene is TRBJ1-2, the V gene TRBV7-6; no definite D call. V was shortened by 5 bases and J by 5 bases, with 12 bases between the two germline ends. This CDR3 spans 13 amino acids. The germline gives CDR1 SGHVS, CDR2 FNYEAQ. The CDR3 bases are TGTGCCAGCAGCCCTGGCTTTTCTTATGGCTACACCTTC. Translated: CASSPGFSYGYTF.

There are a few counts of this clonotype. This chain joins TRBV12-3 or TRBV12-4 and TRBJ1-3; D unresolved. The length of the CDR3 is 16 residues. With 7 bases removed from V and 1 base from J, the gap between germline ends came to 17 bases. The CDR3 DNA reads as TGTGCCAGCACCCCCCCCCGCGGGCGATCTGGAAACACCATATATTTT. Protein product: CASTPPRGRSGNTIYF.

The chain has TRBV29-1 and TRBJ2-7; D tentatively fits TRBD1 or TRBD2 (5 bases each). Germline-derived CDR1 and CDR2 are SQVTM and ANQGSEA. V lost 4 bases, J lost 0 bases, and 10 bases lay in between. The CDR3 has 13 amino acids. This chain's CDR3 is CSVAGPISYEQYF. The CDR3 nucleotides read TGCAGCGTTGCGGGACCGATCTCCTACGAGCAGTACTTC.

This clonotype was seen ten or more times. The chain uses TRBV7-2 and TRBJ2-1, with D tentatively TRBD1 (5 bases). Trimming pared 5 bases from V and 7 bases from J, leaving 15 bases between. This CDR3 is 14 amino acids long. Germline CDR1 reads SGHTA; CDR2 reads FQGNSA. In DNA, the CDR3 is TGTGCCAGCAGCCCCTTCAGGGTAGGGAATGAGCAGTTCTTC. Its translation: CASSPFRVGNEQFF.

This clonotype was observed a few times. V gene TRBV5-4 combines with J gene TRBJ2-3, with D hard to call. Trimming took off 0 bases at V and 2 bases at J, with 4 bases between the two ends. Per germline, CDR1 SGHNT and CDR2 YYREEE (reference sequence). This CDR3 region has 13 residues. The CDR3 loop reads CASSLDPTDTQYF. The CDR3 DNA is TGTGCCAGCAGCTTGGACCCCACAGATACGCAGTATTTT.

This sequence joins TRBV2 and TRBJ2-5; no reliable D call. Trimming shortened V by 6 bases and J by 0 bases, and 23 bases separated the two germline ends. The CDR3 runs 18 residues. Germline values: CDR1 SNHLY, CDR2 FYNNEI. The CDR3, as DNA: TGTGCCAGCAGCCTAAACCACCAAAAACTATGGTACCAAGAGACCCAGTACTTC. Amino acid sequence: CASSLNHQKLWYQETQYF. Drawing the rest from reference TRBV2 and TRBJ2-5, the complete variable domain is EPEVTQTPSHQVTQMGQEVILRCVPISNHLYFYWYRQILGQKVEFLVSFYNNEISEKSEIFDDQFSVERPDGSNFTLKIRSTKLEDSAMYFCASSLNHQKLWYQETQYFGPGTRLLVL.

The rearrangement joins TRBV20-1 to TRBJ2-1, with D tentatively TRBD2 (5 bases). V dropped 6 bases and J dropped 7 bases, with 13 bases sitting between them. The CDR3 extends over 12 amino acids. Germline lookup yields CDR1 DFQATT and CDR2 SNEGSKA (reference sequence). The CDR3 loop is CSAISLVNEQFF. The CDR3 DNA sequence: TGCAGTGCCATTTCACTAGTGAATGAGCAGTTCTTC.

The chain is built from TRBV4-3 and TRBJ2-7, with TRBD2 matching over 14 bases. Germline lookup yields CDR1 LGHNA and CDR2 YSLEER. V gave up 0 bases and J gave up 3 bases; unmatched junction bases: 4. CDR3 size: 17 residues. CDR3 sequence reads: CASSQEEGLAGVYEQYF. CDR3 bases: TGCGCCAGCAGCCAAGAAGAGGGACTAGCGGGAGTCTACGAGCAGTACTTC.